This passage covers 16 T cell receptor beta chains from one sample sequenced in a study of blood T cell repertoires in COVID-19. Libraries were prepared by immunoSEQ multiplex PCR; TCRdb keeps only in-frame clonotypes and omits some of them. The sample has approximately 61,000 clones; approximately 86% are singletons. Input material: peripheral blood. These receptor sequences come from a human donor in a cohort sampled during active COVID-19.

The V call is TRBV6-6, the J call TRBJ1-2; TRBD1 matches at 7 bases. Trimming cost V 5 bases and J 4 bases; bases outside gene matches: 7. This CDR3 region has 14 residues. Germline loops: CDR1 MNHNY, CDR2 SVGAGI (reference sequence). The CDR3 sequence: CASSPDRTAYGYTF. In DNA, the CDR3 is TGTGCCAGCAGTCCGGACAGGACCGCCTATGGCTACACCTTC.

V and J are TRBV3-1 (or the pseudogene TRBV3-2) and TRBJ1-2; 7 bases map to TRBD1. Germline V gene sequence: CDR1 LGHDT, CDR2 YNNKEL (reference sequence). The CDR3 contains 19 residues. The V segment lost 3 bases and the J segment 5 bases; nucleotides outside the gene matches: 21. The CDR3 coding sequence is TGTGCCAGCAGCCAGAAAAGTTACTTCCCGGGACAGCAAGGATATGGCTACACCTTC. Translation gives CASSQKSYFPGQQGYGYTF.

The genes are TRBV19 and TRBJ1-4; D gene uncertain. Germline CDR1 is LNHDA and CDR2 is SQIVND (reference sequence). The CDR3 spans 14 residues. The V and J ends lost 3 bases and 0 bases respectively, with 5 bases between them. In nucleotides, the CDR3 is TGTGCCAGTAGTATCACTGCAACTAATGAAAAACTGTTTTTT. This translates into CASSITATNEKLFF.

The V call is TRBV7-2, the J call TRBJ2-3; perhaps TRBD2 as D (6 bases). V dropped 5 bases and J dropped 4 bases, with 13 bases sitting between them. The CDR3 is made up of 14 amino acids. Germline V gene sequence: CDR1 SGHTA, CDR2 FQGNSA. CDR3 DNA: TGTGCCAGCAGCCCCCGGGACTCTGCAGATACGCAGTATTTT. This encodes CASSPRDSADTQYF. Full variable domain (remainder filled in from reference TRBV7-2 and TRBJ2-3): GAGVSQSPSNKVTEKGKDVELRCDPISGHTALYWYRQSLGQGLEFLIYFQGNSAPDKSGLPSDRFSAERTGGSVSTLTIQRTQQEDSAVYLCASSPRDSADTQYFGPGTRLTVL.

CDR3 bases: TGTGCCAGCAGCTTAAGTTGGACTGCAAACACCATATATTTT. Translating gives CASSLSWTANTIYF. V gene TRBV7-2 combines with J gene TRBJ1-3; D remains unclear. CDR1 and CDR2 from the germline V gene are SGHTA and FQGNSA. Trimming cost V 2 bases and J 6 bases, with 11 bases left between them. The CDR3 runs 14 residues.

The chain links TRBV5-1 to TRBJ2-4; D is unresolved. CDR3 length: 13 amino acids. V shed 8 bases and J shed 7 bases, with 16 bases lying between them. Germline V gives CDR1 SGHRS, CDR2 YFSETQ. The CDR3 loop reads CASSGQLVNIQYF. The CDR3 bases are TGCGCCAGTTCAGGTCAATTGGTGAACATTCAGTACTTC.

The rearrangement joins TRBV9 to TRBJ2-3, with 7 bases identical to TRBD1. Germline CDR1 is SGDLS and CDR2 is YYNGEE. After removal of 4 bases from V and 0 bases from J, the junction contained 11 bases not matched to a gene. The CDR3 is 17 residues long. The CDR3 is CASSPRQGFTSTDTQYF. CDR3 in DNA: TGTGCCAGCAGCCCCCGACAGGGTTTTACTAGCACAGATACGCAGTATTTT. Looking up the rest from reference TRBV9 and TRBJ2-3 gives the full variable domain: DSGVTQTPKHLITATGQRVTLRCSPRSGDLSVYWYQQSLDQGLQFLIQYYNGEERAKGNILERFSAQQFPDLHSELNLSSLELGDSALYFCASSPRQGFTSTDTQYFGPGTRLTVL.

This rearrangement joins TRBV19 to TRBJ2-3; D gene unclear. CDR3 length equals 13 residues. The V gene's germline CDR1 is LNHDA and CDR2 SQIVND (reference sequence). V lost 1 base and J 1 base, leaving 3 bases between the germline ends. CDR3 protein: CASSIAGTDTQYF. DNA for the CDR3: TGTGCCAGTAGTATAGCGGGCACAGATACGCAGTATTTT.

This sequence joins TRBV24-1 and TRBJ2-1; a possible D gene is TRBD2 (6 bases). The germline CDR1 and CDR2 sequences are KGHDR and SFDVKD. The V end lost 7 bases, the J end lost 4 bases, and 16 bases lay between the germline ends. The CDR3 has 15 amino acids. CDR3 in DNA: TGTGCCACCAGCGCGGGGCTAGCGCGTTACAATGAGCAGTTCTTC. This encodes CATSAGLARYNEQFF.

CDR3 DNA: TGTGCCAGCAGCTTAGAATCTGGTAGCGGGAGGGATTACGAGCAGTACTTC. Amino acid sequence: CASSLESGSGRDYEQYF. The rearrangement uses TRBV7-9 and TRBJ2-7, with 11 bases that match TRBD2. Trimming cost V 1 base and J 4 bases; bases outside gene matches: 9. The CDR3 sequence is 17 residues long. Per germline, CDR1 SEHNR and CDR2 FQNEAQ (reference sequence).

The genes are TRBV7-4 and TRBJ2-5, with 12 nucleotides matching TRBD2. Germline V gene sequence: CDR1 SGHVT, CDR2 SQSDAQ. J lost 2 bases, V lost 0 bases, and 4 bases had no gene match. The CDR3 contains 17 residues. The CDR3 coding sequence is TGTGCCAGCAGCTTAGCACTAGCGGGAGGCCAGCAAGAGACCCAGTACTTC. It yields the protein CASSLALAGGQQETQYF.

This chain connects TRBV5-1 to TRBJ2-3; D is perhaps TRBD1 (5 bases). Germline values: CDR1 SGHRS, CDR2 YFSETQ. V was clipped by 3 bases and J by 2 bases, with 10 bases between them. The CDR3 is 14 amino acids. The CDR3 spells CASSWGSYTDTQYF. Written as DNA, the CDR3 is TGCGCCAGCAGCTGGGGCAGCTACACAGATACGCAGTATTTT. The variable domain in full, with the rest retrieved from reference TRBV5-1 and TRBJ2-3, is KAGVTQTPRYLIKTRGQQVTLSCSPISGHRSVSWYQQTPGQGLQFLFEYFSETQRNKGNFPGRFSGRQFSNSRSEMNVSTLELGDSALYLCASSWGSYTDTQYFGPGTRLTVL.

This chain links TRBV6-9 with TRBJ1-5; D uncertain. From germline, CDR1 is MNHGY and CDR2 SVAAGI. Trimming removed 0 bases from V and 5 bases from J, with 17 bases in between. The CDR3 covers 17 residues. Here the CDR3 DNA reads TGTGCCAGCAGTTATTCGACGGCTCTTTTGGGCTATCAGCCCCAGCATTTT. Its protein product is CASSYSTALLGYQPQHF.

This clone appeared a few times. The CDR3 here is CASSGPSGRALDNEQFF. The CDR3 DNA is TGTGCCAGCAGTGGGCCTAGCGGGAGGGCCCTCGACAATGAGCAGTTCTTC. V and J are TRBV2 and TRBJ2-1; 12 positions match TRBD2. Germline trimming cut 4 bases from V and 5 bases from J; bases unmatched to any gene: 9. The germline CDR1 and CDR2 sequences are SNHLY and FYNNEI. The CDR3 sequence is 17 residues long.

The rearrangement uses TRBV5-8 and TRBJ1-3; D uncertain. CDR3 length equals 14 residues. The germline V and J ends were trimmed by 2 bases and 2 bases, with 8 bases remaining between them. In germline, CDR1 is SGHTS, CDR2 YDEGEE. The CDR3 region is CASSFRTAGNTIYF. The CDR3 coding sequence is TGTGCCAGCAGCTTTAGGACTGCTGGAAACACCATATATTTT.

This clone was picked up a small number of times. Written as DNA, the CDR3 is TGTGCCACCAGTGACCCTGACAGGCCCAGAGGGGAGCTGTTTTTT. This gives the protein CATSDPDRPRGELFF. The J gene is TRBJ2-2, the V gene TRBV24-1, with D perhaps matching TRBD1 (6 bases). The CDR3 has 15 residues. Germline V gene sequence: CDR1 KGHDR, CDR2 SFDVKD. Between the trimmed V and J ends, which lost 4 bases and 8 bases, there was a span of 16 bases.